The clone carrying this T cell receptor beta chain came up many times. V was trimmed by 0 bases and J by 0 bases, leaving 13 bases between them. Germline V lookup: CDR1 SGDLS, CDR2 YYNGEE. The CDR3 spans 17 residues. The data derive from a study of regulatory T cells in long-lasting Graves disease. This sample's time point: newly diagnosed GD, antithyroid drugs for less than 3 months. Following extraction of RNA from PBMCs, that RNA was used to make the TCR library. Arm-PCR with iRepertoire HTBI primers amplified the CDR3 regions for these TCR beta libraries. TCRdb ran MiXCR on the multiplex PCR reads and lists one entry per CDR3 protein. Of around 250,000 distinct CDR3 sequences detected, 20% to 25% appear once; the ten largest clones hold approximately 14%.

This chain joins TRBV9 and TRBJ1-5; possibly TRBD1 for D (5 bases). The material was peripheral blood mononuclear cells (PBMCs), obtained at new diagnosis, from a patient treated with antithyroid drugs. This TCR was recovered from a female donor with Graves disease. The CDR3 region has the DNA TGTGCCAGCAGCGTAGCTCCGACAGTTCTTAGCAATCAGCCCCAGCATTTT. Translation: CASSVAPTVLSNQPQHF.